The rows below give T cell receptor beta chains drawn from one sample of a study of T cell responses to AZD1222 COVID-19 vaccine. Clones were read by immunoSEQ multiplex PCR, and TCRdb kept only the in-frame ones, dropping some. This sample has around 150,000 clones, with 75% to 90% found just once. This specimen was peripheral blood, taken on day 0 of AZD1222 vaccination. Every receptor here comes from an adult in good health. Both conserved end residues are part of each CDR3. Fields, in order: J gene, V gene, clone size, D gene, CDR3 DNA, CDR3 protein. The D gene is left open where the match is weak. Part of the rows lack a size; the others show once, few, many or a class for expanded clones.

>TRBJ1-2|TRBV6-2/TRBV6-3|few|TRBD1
TGTGCCAGCAGCCCCGGCTACAGGGGGACGGGCACCTTC
CASSPGYRGTGTF
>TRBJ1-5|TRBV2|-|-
TGTGCCAGCACCTCCGGGACGTCCTATAATCAGCCCCAGCATTTT
CASTSGTSYNQPQHF
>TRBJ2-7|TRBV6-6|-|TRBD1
TGTGCCAGCAGTTACTCTCAGGGGGCCCTCCTAGGAGAGCAGTACTTC
CASSYSQGALLGEQYF
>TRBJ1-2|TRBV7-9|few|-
TGTGCCAGCAGCCCTGGACAGTCTAACTATGGCTACACCTTC
CASSPGQSNYGYTF
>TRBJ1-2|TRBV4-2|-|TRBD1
TGTGCCAGCAGCCAAGATCTTACAGGGGATGGCTACACCTTC
CASSQDLTGDGYTF
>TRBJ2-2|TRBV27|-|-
TGTGCCAGCAGTTCCGACATGAACACCGGGGAGCTGTTTTTT
CASSSDMNTGELFF
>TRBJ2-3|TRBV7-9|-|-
TGTGCCAGCAGCTCCACAGGGAGCACAGATACGCAGTATTTT
CASSSTGSTDTQYF
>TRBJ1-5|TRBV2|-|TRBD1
TGTGCCAGCGGGGGACAGGGGAGGAATCAGCCCCAGCATTTT
CASGGQGRNQPQHF
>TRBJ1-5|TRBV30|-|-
TGTGCCTGGAGTTCCCTGGGGGGCAATCAGCCCCAGCATTTT
CAWSSLGGNQPQHF
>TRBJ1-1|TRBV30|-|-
TGTGCCTGGACGCAAGCGGGTAGAATAATGAACACTGAAGCTTTCTTT
CAWTQAGRIMNTEAFF
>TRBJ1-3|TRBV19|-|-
TGTGCCAGTAGTACGGACACGAACTCTGGAAACACCATATATTTT
CASSTDTNSGNTIYF
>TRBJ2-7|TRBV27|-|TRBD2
TGTGCCAGCAGTCGGGGCGGGGGGAACTCCTACGAGCAGTACTTC
CASSRGGGNSYEQYF
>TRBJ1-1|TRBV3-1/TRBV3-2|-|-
TGTGCCAGCAGCTCAGGGGCAGGTTCCGGGGGTGAAGCTTTCTTT
CASSSGAGSGGEAFF
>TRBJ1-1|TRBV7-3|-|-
TGTGCCAGCAGCTCGCAAAGCAACACTGAAGCTTTCTTT
CASSSQSNTEAFF
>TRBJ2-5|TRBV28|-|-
TGTGCCAGCAGTTTTCAAGGGCCCCTCCTTCAAGAGACCCAGTACTTC
CASSFQGPLLQETQYF
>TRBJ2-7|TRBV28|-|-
TGTGCCAGCAGTGTGCTCCCAAGCGCCTACGAGCAGTACTTC
CASSVLPSAYEQYF
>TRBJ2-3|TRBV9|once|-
TGTGCCAGCAGCCCGGGACTTCCCCCCACAGATACGCAGTATTTT
CASSPGLPPTDTQYF
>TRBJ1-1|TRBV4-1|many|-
TGCGCCAGCAGCCAAGATCTGGGCCAGATGAACACTGAAGCTTTCTTT
CASSQDLGQMNTEAFF
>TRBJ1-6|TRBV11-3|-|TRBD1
TGTGCCAGCAGCCAAGGGACAGGGGATAATTCACCCCTCCACTTT
CASSQGTGDNSPLHF
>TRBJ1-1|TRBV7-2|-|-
TGTGCCAGCAGCTTAGGGGGGCACACTGAAGCTTTCTTT
CASSLGGHTEAFF
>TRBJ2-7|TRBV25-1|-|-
TGTGCCAGCAGAGCCTCGGTGGCAGGGGGGGAGCAGTACTTC
CASRASVAGGEQYF
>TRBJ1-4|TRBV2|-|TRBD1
TGTGCCACCACCGGGCAGGGGGCTCGATTTGGTGAAAAACTGTTTTTT
CATTGQGARFGEKLFF
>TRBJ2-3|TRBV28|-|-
TGTGCCAGCAGATCCGGGATAAGCACAGATACGCAGTATTTT
CASRSGISTDTQYF
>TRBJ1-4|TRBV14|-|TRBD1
TGTGCCAGCAGCCTGTTGACAGGGTCTGGAACTAATGAAAAACTGTTTTTT
CASSLLTGSGTNEKLFF
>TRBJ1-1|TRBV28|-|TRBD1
TGTGCCAGCAGTTACGTGGGACAGATGACTAAGAACACTGAAGCTTTCTTT
CASSYVGQMTKNTEAFF
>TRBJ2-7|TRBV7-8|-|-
TGTGCCAGCAGCTTAGTATTACAGGGATCTTCCATCGGCTACGAGCAGTACTTC
CASSLVLQGSSIGYEQYF
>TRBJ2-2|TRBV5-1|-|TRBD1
TGCGCCACCTACGACGGACAGGCGGACACCGGGGAGCTGTTTTTT
CATYDGQADTGELFF
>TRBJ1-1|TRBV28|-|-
TGTGCCAGCAACCCACGGGGGGGTTTCTCTGAAGCTTTCTTT
CASNPRGGFSEAFF
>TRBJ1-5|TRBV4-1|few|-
TGCGCCAGCAGCCAAGTTGTCAGCCTCGGTCAGCCCCAGCATTTT
CASSQVVSLGQPQHF
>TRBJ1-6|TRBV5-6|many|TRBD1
TGTGCCAGCAGCTTAGGACAGGTTTATAATTCACCCCTCCACTTT
CASSLGQVYNSPLHF
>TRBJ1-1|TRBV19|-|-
TGTGCCAGTAGTCATGGCAAGCTCTCGAACACTGAAGCTTTCTTT
CASSHGKLSNTEAFF
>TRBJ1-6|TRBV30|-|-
TGTGCCTGGAGTGGGAAGGGGAGCTCCTATAATTCACCCCTCCACTTT
CAWSGKGSSYNSPLHF